This T cell receptor (beta chain) comes out of a study of cytomegalovirus exposure and HLA in healthy donors. General observations from the study: In a later analysis, DRB1 alleles had the most associated TCRs; HLA-C alleles the fewest. Among CMV-associated TCR beta chains, most appeared HLA-restricted in a later analysis. The authors later found HLA-associated TCR beta chains more clonally expanded than equally common others.

In regard to this clone: Its cognate antigen is unknown.

The V and J ends lost 1 base and 8 bases respectively, with 16 bases between them. The CDR3 totals 15 residues. The germline V gene encodes CDR1 SGHTA and CDR2 FQGTGA. The study ran its PCR with 60 Vbeta and 13 Jbeta primers. Repertoires were generated with immunoSEQ multiplex PCR, while TCRdb's copy carries only in-frame clones and drops some. The sample includes about 64,000 clones. Source material: PBMCs. The TCR comes from a woman under 30 in good health and CMV-seronegative. The chain combines TRBV7-3 with TRBJ2-3, with TRBD2 as a possible D gene (7 bases). The CDR3 nucleotides are TGTGCCAGCAGCTTAAACCAGCAGGGAGGGGGTACGCAGTATTTT. Translation gives CASSLNQQGGGTQYF.